This T cell receptor beta chain was recovered during a study of vaccination effects on CD4 cells after COVID-19. Study as a whole: As their vaccination, participants received two doses of either BNT162b2 or mRNA-1273. General study results and limits: Late in the post-vaccination period, infection-induced and vaccine-induced clones underwent marked clonal contraction. Convalescent patients were few in the study, and early post-infection timepoints were absent.

ViraFEST assay sequencing came after antigen-specific CD4+ T cells were expanded with viral peptide pools. Following an approximately eleven-day culture, CD4+ T cells were purified. Each vaccine recipient was nucleocapsid antibody negative and had no prior SARS-CoV-2 infection. Researchers swapped half the medium for IL-2 medium on both days 3 and 7. Only a few counts were recorded for this clone. Its target is unknown. This same CDR3 is encoded by further DNA sequences in the sample. Method: immunoSEQ multiplex PCR; TCRdb's copy keeps in-frame clones and lacks some. The sample includes some 77,000 clones, roughly three quarters of them seen just once. Germline V gene data show CDR1 as LGHDT and CDR2 as YNNKEL (reference sequence). Trimming removed 4 bases from V and 4 bases from J; junction bases left unmatched: 2. This CDR3 contains 14 residues.

This specimen consisted of CD4+ T cells from PBMCs cultured with HCoV-OC43 spike peptides, obtained before COVID-19 vaccination. The subset: HCoV-OC43 spike overlapping peptide pool stimulation. The clonotype comes from a human donor who received a COVID-19 vaccine. The chain joins TRBV3-1 (or the pseudogene TRBV3-2) to TRBJ2-2; 8 bases map to TRBD1. CDR3 in DNA: TGTGCCAGCAGCCTACAGGGGGGCACCGGGGAGCTGTTTTTT. Protein product: CASSLQGGTGELFF.